The entry below gives a single T cell receptor beta chain sequence along with its context. This entry belongs to a study of T cells in Graves' hyperthyroidism and ophthalmopathy. Trimming cost V 5 bases and J 10 bases, with 8 bases left between them. The CDR3 loop spans 10 amino acids. CDR1 and CDR2 (germline): SEHNR, FQNEAQ (reference sequence). RNA transcripts gave rise to amplified TCR beta CDR3 regions. The HTBI primer set was used in a first-round RT-PCR of the TCR CDR3. TCRdb itself ran the multiplex PCR reads through MiXCR, one entry per CDR3 protein. The sample holds about 500,000 distinct CDR3 sequences, 16% seen once.

This receptor was taken from a young woman with Graves' hyperthyroidism. Sequencing was carried out using blood. The rearrangement uses TRBV7-9 and TRBJ1-1; D ambiguous. The CDR3 sequence is CASSHEVAFF. The DNA for the CDR3 is TGTGCCAGCAGCCACGAGGTAGCTTTCTTT.